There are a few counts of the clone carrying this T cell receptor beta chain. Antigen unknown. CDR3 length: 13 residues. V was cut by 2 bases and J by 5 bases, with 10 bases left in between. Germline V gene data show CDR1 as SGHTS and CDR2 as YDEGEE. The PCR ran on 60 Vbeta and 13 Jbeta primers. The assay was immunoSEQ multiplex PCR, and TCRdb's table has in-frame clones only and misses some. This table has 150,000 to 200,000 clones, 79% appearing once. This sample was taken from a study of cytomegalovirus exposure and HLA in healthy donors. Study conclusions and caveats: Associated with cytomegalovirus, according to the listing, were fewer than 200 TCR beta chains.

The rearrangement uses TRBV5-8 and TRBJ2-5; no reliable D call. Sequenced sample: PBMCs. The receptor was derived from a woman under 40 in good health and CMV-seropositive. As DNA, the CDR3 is TGTGCCAGCAGCTTAGGCTTGCGGGAGACCCAGTACTTC. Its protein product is CASSLGLRETQYF.